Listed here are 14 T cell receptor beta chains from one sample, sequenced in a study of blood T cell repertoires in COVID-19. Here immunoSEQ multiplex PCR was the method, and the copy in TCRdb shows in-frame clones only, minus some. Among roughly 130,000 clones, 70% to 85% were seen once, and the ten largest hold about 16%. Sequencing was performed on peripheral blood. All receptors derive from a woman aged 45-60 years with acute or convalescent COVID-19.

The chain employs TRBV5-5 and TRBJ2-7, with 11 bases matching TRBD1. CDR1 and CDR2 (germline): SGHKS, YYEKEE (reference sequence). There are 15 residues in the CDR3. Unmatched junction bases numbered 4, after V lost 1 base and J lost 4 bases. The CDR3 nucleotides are TGTGCCAGCAGCTTGTTCGGGACAGGGGGATACGAGCAGTACTTC. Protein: CASSLFGTGGYEQYF.

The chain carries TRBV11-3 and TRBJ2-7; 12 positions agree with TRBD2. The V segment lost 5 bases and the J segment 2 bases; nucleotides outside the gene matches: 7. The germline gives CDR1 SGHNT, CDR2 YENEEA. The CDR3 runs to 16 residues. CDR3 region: CASSPRTSGAPYEQYF. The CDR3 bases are TGTGCCAGCAGCCCGCGGACTAGCGGGGCACCCTACGAGCAGTACTTC.

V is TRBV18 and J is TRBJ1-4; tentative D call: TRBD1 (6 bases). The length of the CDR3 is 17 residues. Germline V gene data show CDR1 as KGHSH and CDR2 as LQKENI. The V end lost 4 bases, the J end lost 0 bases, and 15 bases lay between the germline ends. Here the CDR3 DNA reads TGTGCCAGCTCACTAACAGGGTCCGGGGCAACTAATGAAAAACTGTTTTTT. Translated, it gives CASSLTGSGATNEKLFF. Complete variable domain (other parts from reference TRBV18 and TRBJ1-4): NAGVMQNPRHLVRRRGQEARLRCSPMKGHSHVYWYRQLPEEGLKFMVYLQKENIIDESGMPKERFSAEFPKEGPSILRIQQVVRGDSAAYFCASSLTGSGATNEKLFFGSGTQLSVL.

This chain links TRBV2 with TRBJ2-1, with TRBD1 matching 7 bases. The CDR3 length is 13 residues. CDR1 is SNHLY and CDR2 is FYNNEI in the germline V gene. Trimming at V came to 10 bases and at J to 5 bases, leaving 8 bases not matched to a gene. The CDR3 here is CATAGTANNEQFF. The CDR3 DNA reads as TGTGCCACCGCCGGGACAGCAAACAATGAGCAGTTCTTC. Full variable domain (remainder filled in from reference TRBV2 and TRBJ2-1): EPEVTQTPSHQVTQMGQEVILRCVPISNHLYFYWYRQILGQKVEFLVSFYNNEISEKSEIFDDQFSVERPDGSNFTLKIRSTKLEDSAMYFCATAGTANNEQFFGPGTRLTVL.

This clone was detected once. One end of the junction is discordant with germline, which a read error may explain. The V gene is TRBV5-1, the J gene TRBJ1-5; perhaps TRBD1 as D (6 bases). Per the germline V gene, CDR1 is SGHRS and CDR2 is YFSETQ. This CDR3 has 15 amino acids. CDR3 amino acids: CASRNSGDSDQPQHF. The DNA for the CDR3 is TGCGCCAGCAGGAATTCAGGGGATAGCGATCAGCCCCAGCATTTT.

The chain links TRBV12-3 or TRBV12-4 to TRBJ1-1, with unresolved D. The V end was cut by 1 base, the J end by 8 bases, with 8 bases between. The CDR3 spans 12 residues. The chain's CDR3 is CASSLGVAEAFF. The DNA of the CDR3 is TGTGCCAGCAGTTTAGGCGTCGCCGAAGCTTTCTTT.

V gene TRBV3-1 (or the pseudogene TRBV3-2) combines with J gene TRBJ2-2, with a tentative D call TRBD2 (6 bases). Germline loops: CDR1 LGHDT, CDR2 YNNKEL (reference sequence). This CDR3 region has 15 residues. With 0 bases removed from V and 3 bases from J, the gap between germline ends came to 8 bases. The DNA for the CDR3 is TGTGCCAGCAGCCAAGAAGGGACTTACACCGGGGAGCTGTTTTTT. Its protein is CASSQEGTYTGELFF.

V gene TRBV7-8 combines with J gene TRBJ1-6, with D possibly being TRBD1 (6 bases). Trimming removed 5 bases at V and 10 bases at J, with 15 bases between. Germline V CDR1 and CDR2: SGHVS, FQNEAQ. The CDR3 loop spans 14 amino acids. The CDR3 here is CASSKNRVDSPLHF. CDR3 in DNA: TGTGCCAGCAGCAAAAACAGGGTAGACTCACCCCTCCACTTT.

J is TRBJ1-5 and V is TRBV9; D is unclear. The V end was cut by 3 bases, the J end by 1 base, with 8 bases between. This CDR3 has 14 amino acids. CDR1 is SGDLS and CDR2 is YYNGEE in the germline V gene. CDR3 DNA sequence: TGTGCCAGCAGCGAAGGCGGGAGCAATCAGCCCCAGCATTTT. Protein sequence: CASSEGGSNQPQHF.

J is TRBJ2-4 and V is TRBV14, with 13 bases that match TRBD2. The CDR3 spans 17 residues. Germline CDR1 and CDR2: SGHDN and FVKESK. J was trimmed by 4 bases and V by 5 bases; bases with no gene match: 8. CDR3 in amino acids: CASSDRGLAGDKNIQYF. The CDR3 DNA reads TGTGCCAGCAGCGACCGAGGACTAGCGGGGGATAAAAACATTCAGTACTTC. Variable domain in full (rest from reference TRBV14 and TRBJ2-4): EAGVTQFPSHSVIEKGQTVTLRCDPISGHDNLYWYRRVMGKEIKFLLHFVKESKQDESGMPNNRFLAERTGGTYSTLKVQPAELEDSGVYFCASSDRGLAGDKNIQYFGAGTRLSVL.

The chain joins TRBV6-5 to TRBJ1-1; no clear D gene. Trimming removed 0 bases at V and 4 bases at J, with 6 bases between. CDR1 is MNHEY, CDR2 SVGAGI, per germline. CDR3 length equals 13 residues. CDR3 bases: TGTGCCAGCAGTTACTCGAGTAGCACTGAAGCTTTCTTT. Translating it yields CASSYSSSTEAFF.

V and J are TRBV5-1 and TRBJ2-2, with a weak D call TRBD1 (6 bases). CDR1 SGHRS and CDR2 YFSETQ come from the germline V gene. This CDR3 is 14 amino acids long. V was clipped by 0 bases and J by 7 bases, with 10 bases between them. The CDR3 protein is CASSLDRVGGELFF. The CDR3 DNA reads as TGCGCCAGCAGCTTGGACAGGGTTGGCGGGGAGCTGTTTTTT.

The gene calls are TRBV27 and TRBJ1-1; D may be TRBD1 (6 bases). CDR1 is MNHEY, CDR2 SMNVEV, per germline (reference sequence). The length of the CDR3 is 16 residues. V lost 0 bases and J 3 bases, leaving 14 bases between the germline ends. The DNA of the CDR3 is TGTGCCAGCAGTTTATCCCCCCTACAGGGTGACACTGAAGCTTTCTTT. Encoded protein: CASSLSPLQGDTEAFF.

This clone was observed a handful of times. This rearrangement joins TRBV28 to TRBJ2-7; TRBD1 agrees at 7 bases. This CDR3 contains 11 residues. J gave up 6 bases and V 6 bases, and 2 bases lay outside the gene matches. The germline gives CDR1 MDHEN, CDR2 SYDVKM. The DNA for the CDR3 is TGTGCCAGCAGCCCAGGGGGCGAGCAGTACTTC. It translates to CASSPGGEQYF.